This TCR beta chain originates from a study of siplizumab effects on memory and regulatory T cells. Study observations and caveats: Suppression by proliferating Tregs derived from siplizumab cultures was not verified. Memory T cells appeared less diverse than naive cells, which seemed to contribute substantially to alloresponse.

Unstimulated TEMRA, naive, memory and effector memory subsets were sequenced in a few donor pairs. This clone was picked up one time. What it recognizes is unknown. Per sample, the assay covered 80,000 to 100,000 TCR templates. Sequenced by immunoSEQ multiplex PCR; TCRdb stores in-frame clones only, minus some. The sample shows roughly 64,000 clones, approximately 97% of them seen only once. CDR3 length equals 16 residues. Trimming took off 5 bases at V and 0 bases at J, with 14 bases between the two ends. Germline CDR1 is PRHDT and CDR2 is FYEKMQ (reference sequence). The specimen sequenced was naive CD8+ T cells sorted from blood. V gene TRBV13 combines with J gene TRBJ2-1, with D possibly TRBD2 on 5 matching bases. This TCR was recovered from a human donor in good health. This chain's CDR3 is CASSRRTDSSYNEQFF. In DNA form, the CDR3 reads TGTGCCAGCAGCCGCAGAACGGACTCCTCCTACAATGAGCAGTTCTTC.